A selection of T cell receptor beta chains follows, all from one sample in a study of T cell responses to AZD1222 COVID-19 vaccine. Using immunoSEQ multiplex PCR, the repertoire was profiled, and TCRdb retains in-frame clones only, with some absent. The sample includes 130,000 to 150,000 clones, 85% to 95% of them seen just once. Here the sequenced sample was peripheral blood, taken after recovery from COVID-19. The receptors originated from an adult who had recovered from COVID-19. Both conserved end residues are part of each CDR3. Fields, in order: V gene, J gene, D gene, clone size, CDR3 protein, CDR3 DNA. D genes are given only for firm matches. Size is stated for part of the rows, as once, few or many counts, or as a class when the clone is expanded.

v_call: TRBV28; j_call: TRBJ1-5; d_call: NA; clone_size: NA; cdr3_aa: CASSFPQGGNQPQHF; cdr3_nt: TGTGCCAGCAGTTTTCCCCAAGGGGGCAATCAGCCCCAGCATTTT
v_call: TRBV19; j_call: TRBJ2-7; d_call: NA; clone_size: NA; cdr3_aa: CASSISASYEQYF; cdr3_nt: TGTGCCAGTAGTATATCTGCCAGCTACGAGCAGTACTTC
v_call: TRBV5-5; j_call: TRBJ2-7; d_call: NA; clone_size: NA; cdr3_aa: CASSLRDTGSYEQYF; cdr3_nt: TGTGCCAGCAGCTTGAGGGACACTGGCTCCTACGAGCAGTACTTC
v_call: TRBV5-4; j_call: TRBJ2-7; d_call: NA; clone_size: NA; cdr3_aa: CASSLGTVFEQYF; cdr3_nt: TGTGCCAGCAGCTTGGGGACGGTCTTCGAGCAGTACTTC
v_call: TRBV5-1; j_call: TRBJ1-1; d_call: NA; clone_size: NA; cdr3_aa: CASSVVADGDTEAFF; cdr3_nt: TGCGCCAGCAGCGTGGTCGCCGACGGAGACACTGAAGCTTTCTTT
v_call: TRBV3-1/TRBV3-2; j_call: TRBJ1-2; d_call: NA; clone_size: few; cdr3_aa: CASSQAGPENYGYTF; cdr3_nt: TGTGCCAGCAGCCAAGCGGGGCCAGAAAACTATGGCTACACCTTC
v_call: TRBV25-1; j_call: TRBJ2-3; d_call: NA; clone_size: NA; cdr3_aa: CARQRDTQYF; cdr3_nt: TGTGCCAGACAAAGGGATACGCAGTATTTT
v_call: TRBV7-9; j_call: TRBJ2-1; d_call: TRBD2; clone_size: NA; cdr3_aa: CASSLYVAGGPHEQFF; cdr3_nt: TGTGCCAGCAGCTTATACGTAGCGGGAGGGCCACATGAGCAGTTCTTC
v_call: TRBV27; j_call: TRBJ2-7; d_call: NA; clone_size: NA; cdr3_aa: CASSLFRGGEEQYF; cdr3_nt: TGTGCCAGCAGTTTATTTCGGGGTGGAGAAGAGCAGTACTTC
v_call: TRBV27; j_call: TRBJ1-4; d_call: TRBD1; clone_size: NA; cdr3_aa: CASSSAQGEFYEKLFF; cdr3_nt: TGTGCCAGCAGTTCAGCACAGGGGGAATTTTATGAAAAACTGTTTTTT
v_call: TRBV15; j_call: TRBJ2-3; d_call: NA; clone_size: NA; cdr3_aa: CATSRPGVSSDTQYF; cdr3_nt: TGTGCCACCAGCAGGCCCGGTGTAAGTTCAGATACGCAGTATTTT
v_call: TRBV2; j_call: TRBJ2-1; d_call: NA; clone_size: NA; cdr3_aa: CASSEKVSVGEQFF; cdr3_nt: TGTGCCAGCAGTGAAAAGGTTAGCGTGGGAGAGCAGTTCTTC
v_call: TRBV4-2; j_call: TRBJ1-2; d_call: TRBD1; clone_size: NA; cdr3_aa: CASSQEGTGDLYGYTF; cdr3_nt: TGTGCCAGCAGCCAAGAGGGGACAGGGGACCTCTATGGCTACACCTTC
v_call: TRBV28; j_call: TRBJ2-7; d_call: TRBD1; clone_size: NA; cdr3_aa: CASSSPRGLREQYF; cdr3_nt: TGTGCCAGCAGTTCCCCCAGGGGGCTCAGGGAGCAGTACTTC
v_call: TRBV30; j_call: TRBJ2-7; d_call: NA; clone_size: NA; cdr3_aa: CAWSVGFSSYEQYF; cdr3_nt: TGTGCCTGGAGTGTGGGCTTTAGCTCCTACGAGCAGTACTTC
v_call: TRBV6-5; j_call: TRBJ2-7; d_call: NA; clone_size: NA; cdr3_aa: CASSSQGPSYEQYF; cdr3_nt: TGTGCCAGCTCTTCCCAAGGGCCTAGCTACGAGCAGTACTTC
v_call: TRBV6-5; j_call: TRBJ2-1; d_call: NA; clone_size: once; cdr3_aa: CATAGGTYNEQFF; cdr3_nt: TGTGCCACTGCGGGCGGGACTTACAATGAGCAGTTCTTC
v_call: TRBV28; j_call: TRBJ2-7; d_call: TRBD1; clone_size: once; cdr3_aa: CASSAPGGPYEQYF; cdr3_nt: TGTGCCAGCAGTGCCCCAGGGGGCCCCTACGAGCAGTACTTC
v_call: TRBV5-5; j_call: TRBJ2-3; d_call: TRBD1; clone_size: once; cdr3_aa: CASSWNRGRSTDTQYF; cdr3_nt: TGTGCCAGCAGCTGGAACAGGGGGCGAAGCACAGATACGCAGTATTTT
v_call: TRBV11-2; j_call: TRBJ2-4; d_call: NA; clone_size: NA; cdr3_aa: CASSLEPRGVNIQYF; cdr3_nt: TGTGCCAGCAGCTTAGAGCCTAGAGGGGTTAACATTCAGTACTTC
v_call: TRBV7-9; j_call: TRBJ1-2; d_call: NA; clone_size: NA; cdr3_aa: CASSGPAGDLIYGYTF; cdr3_nt: TGTGCCAGCAGCGGCCCGGCAGGGGACCTTATCTATGGCTACACCTTC
v_call: TRBV6-5; j_call: TRBJ2-6; d_call: TRBD1; clone_size: NA; cdr3_aa: CASRPDRDGANVLTF; cdr3_nt: TGTGCCAGCCGACCCGACAGGGATGGGGCCAACGTCCTGACTTTC
v_call: TRBV7-3; j_call: TRBJ2-1; d_call: TRBD2; clone_size: NA; cdr3_aa: CASSLRGKTLAGGPGNEQFF; cdr3_nt: TGTGCCAGCAGCTTAAGGGGGAAGACACTAGCGGGAGGGCCGGGCAATGAGCAGTTCTTC
v_call: TRBV6-6; j_call: TRBJ2-2; d_call: NA; clone_size: NA; cdr3_aa: CASLNSGASNTGELFF; cdr3_nt: TGTGCCAGCTTAAATTCGGGAGCATCGAACACCGGGGAGCTGTTTTTT
v_call: TRBV11-3; j_call: TRBJ2-2; d_call: TRBD1; clone_size: NA; cdr3_aa: CASSLGDRASDTGELFF; cdr3_nt: TGTGCCAGCAGCTTAGGGGACAGGGCGTCGGACACCGGGGAGCTGTTTTTT
v_call: TRBV3-1/TRBV3-2; j_call: TRBJ2-1; d_call: NA; clone_size: NA; cdr3_aa: CASSPLGGWDNEQFF; cdr3_nt: TGTGCCAGCAGCCCTTTAGGGGGATGGGACAATGAGCAGTTCTTC
v_call: TRBV24-1; j_call: TRBJ1-3; d_call: NA; clone_size: once; cdr3_aa: CATSDKGSGNTIYF; cdr3_nt: TGTGCCACCAGTGACAAGGGCTCGGGAAACACCATATATTTT
v_call: TRBV10-2; j_call: TRBJ2-7; d_call: TRBD2; clone_size: NA; cdr3_aa: CASSFIVPGLAEAQKQYF; cdr3_nt: TGCGCCAGCAGTTTCATAGTCCCGGGACTAGCGGAGGCTCAAAAGCAGTACTTC
v_call: TRBV24-1; j_call: TRBJ2-5; d_call: TRBD2; clone_size: NA; cdr3_aa: CATSGYNLAGAETQYF; cdr3_nt: TGTGCCACCAGTGGTTATAACCTAGCGGGAGCGGAGACCCAGTACTTC
v_call: TRBV6-2/TRBV6-3; j_call: TRBJ1-4; d_call: NA; clone_size: once; cdr3_aa: CASSYGLGAYEKLFF; cdr3_nt: TGTGCCAGCAGTTATGGCCTGGGGGCTTATGAAAAACTGTTTTTT
v_call: TRBV5-1; j_call: TRBJ2-7; d_call: TRBD2; clone_size: NA; cdr3_aa: CASAWSSGKGYEQYF; cdr3_nt: TGCGCCAGCGCGTGGTCTAGCGGGAAAGGATACGAGCAGTACTTC
v_call: TRBV4-2; j_call: TRBJ2-5; d_call: NA; clone_size: NA; cdr3_aa: CASSQTQETQYF; cdr3_nt: TGTGCCAGCAGCCAAACCCAAGAGACCCAGTACTTC
v_call: TRBV21-1; j_call: TRBJ1-1; d_call: NA; clone_size: NA; cdr3_aa: CASTLVVVMNTEAFF; cdr3_nt: TGTGCCAGCACCCTCGTGGTTGTAATGAACACTGAAGCTTTCTTT
v_call: TRBV27; j_call: TRBJ2-6; d_call: TRBD1; clone_size: NA; cdr3_aa: CASSWRQGAGGANVLTF; cdr3_nt: TGTGCCAGCAGTTGGAGACAGGGGGCTGGTGGGGCCAACGTCCTGACTTTC
v_call: TRBV7-6; j_call: TRBJ2-5; d_call: NA; clone_size: NA; cdr3_aa: CASSLGGGRGETQYF; cdr3_nt: TGTGCCAGCAGCTTGGGAGGGGGGCGAGGGGAGACCCAGTACTTC
v_call: TRBV9; j_call: TRBJ1-4; d_call: NA; clone_size: NA; cdr3_aa: CASSVGEFNEKLFF; cdr3_nt: TGTGCCAGCAGCGTGGGGGAGTTTAACGAAAAACTGTTTTTT
v_call: TRBV2; j_call: TRBJ2-2; d_call: NA; clone_size: NA; cdr3_aa: CASSGRSGMNTGELFF; cdr3_nt: TGTGCCAGCAGTGGTCGATCGGGGATGAACACCGGGGAGCTGTTTTTT
v_call: TRBV7-9; j_call: TRBJ1-5; d_call: TRBD1; clone_size: NA; cdr3_aa: CASSQDRVNQPQHF; cdr3_nt: TGTGCCAGCAGCCAGGACAGGGTAAATCAGCCCCAGCATTTT
v_call: TRBV5-4; j_call: TRBJ2-7; d_call: TRBD2; clone_size: NA; cdr3_aa: CASSPSKRDRDEQYF; cdr3_nt: TGTGCCAGCAGCCCCAGTAAGCGGGATCGGGACGAGCAGTACTTC
v_call: TRBV4-1; j_call: TRBJ2-3; d_call: NA; clone_size: NA; cdr3_aa: CASSQREDTQYF; cdr3_nt: TGCGCCAGCAGCCAACGGGAAGATACGCAGTATTTT
v_call: TRBV5-4; j_call: TRBJ2-1; d_call: TRBD2; clone_size: once; cdr3_aa: CASSLDPSGPYEQFF; cdr3_nt: TGTGCCAGCAGCTTGGATCCTAGCGGTCCCTATGAGCAGTTCTTC
v_call: TRBV19; j_call: TRBJ2-1; d_call: TRBD2; clone_size: NA; cdr3_aa: CASHTGTSSYNEQFF; cdr3_nt: TGTGCCAGTCATACCGGGACTAGCAGTTACAATGAGCAGTTCTTC
v_call: TRBV14; j_call: TRBJ2-7; d_call: NA; clone_size: once; cdr3_aa: CASSPQGLARYEQYF; cdr3_nt: TGTGCCAGCAGCCCACAAGGGCTAGCGCGTTACGAGCAGTACTTC
v_call: TRBV2; j_call: TRBJ2-5; d_call: NA; clone_size: NA; cdr3_aa: CASSERTAVGTQYF; cdr3_nt: TGTGCCAGCAGTGAACGGACAGCGGTTGGGACCCAGTACTTC
v_call: TRBV6-5; j_call: TRBJ2-7; d_call: TRBD2; clone_size: NA; cdr3_aa: CASRPGGPYEQYF; cdr3_nt: TGTGCCAGCAGGCCGGGAGGCCCCTACGAGCAGTACTTC
v_call: TRBV24-1; j_call: TRBJ2-6; d_call: NA; clone_size: NA; cdr3_aa: CATSDFVSGGAGANVLTF; cdr3_nt: TGTGCCACCAGTGATTTCGTTTCCGGCGGGGCTGGGGCCAACGTCCTGACTTTC
v_call: TRBV2; j_call: TRBJ2-5; d_call: NA; clone_size: once; cdr3_aa: CASSEALLAKETQYF; cdr3_nt: TGTGCCAGCAGTGAAGCGCTTCTAGCAAAGGAGACCCAGTACTTC
v_call: TRBV6-5; j_call: TRBJ1-5; d_call: NA; clone_size: few; cdr3_aa: CASSRQSNQPQHF; cdr3_nt: TGTGCCAGCAGTCGACAGTCCAATCAGCCCCAGCATTTT
v_call: TRBV6-5; j_call: TRBJ1-1; d_call: NA; clone_size: NA; cdr3_aa: CASSPRTPEAFF; cdr3_nt: TGTGCCAGCAGTCCGCGGACACCTGAAGCTTTCTTT
v_call: TRBV7-6; j_call: TRBJ1-1; d_call: TRBD1; clone_size: NA; cdr3_aa: CASSLEDSGGTEAFF; cdr3_nt: TGTGCCAGCAGCTTAGAAGATTCAGGGGGCACTGAAGCTTTCTTT
v_call: TRBV6-1; j_call: TRBJ2-2; d_call: NA; clone_size: NA; cdr3_aa: CASSVIPGMNTGELFF; cdr3_nt: TGTGCCAGCAGTGTTATCCCGGGTATGAACACCGGGGAGCTGTTTTTT
v_call: TRBV7-9; j_call: TRBJ1-2; d_call: NA; clone_size: NA; cdr3_aa: CASTWGVHGYTF; cdr3_nt: TGTGCCAGCACCTGGGGGGTTCATGGCTACACCTTC
v_call: TRBV28; j_call: TRBJ1-2; d_call: NA; clone_size: NA; cdr3_aa: CASSARLLGVSSPTF; cdr3_nt: TGTGCCAGCAGTGCCCGGCTTCTTGGGGTGTCATCCCCAACCTTC
v_call: TRBV28; j_call: TRBJ2-5; d_call: NA; clone_size: NA; cdr3_aa: CASSSPPRTSLGETQYF; cdr3_nt: TGTGCCAGCAGTTCTCCCCCTCGGACCTCTCTGGGGGAGACCCAGTACTTC
v_call: TRBV5-1; j_call: TRBJ2-4; d_call: NA; clone_size: NA; cdr3_aa: CASSLAGVPENIQYF; cdr3_nt: TGCGCCAGCAGCTTGGCCGGAGTGCCCGAAAACATTCAGTACTTC
v_call: TRBV7-3; j_call: TRBJ1-1; d_call: NA; clone_size: NA; cdr3_aa: CASSPQGEVTEAFF; cdr3_nt: TGTGCCAGCAGCCCACAGGGCGAGGTCACTGAAGCTTTCTTT